This T cell receptor (beta chain) was recovered during a study of blood T cell repertoires in COVID-19. Whole-study context: Material from acute and convalescent COVID-19 was sourced from the United States, Italy and Spain. T cells, B-cell-depleted T cells, or PBMCs provided the cDNA or gDNA that served as material.

Under the authors' procedure: Estimated nucleated cell counts came from reference gene primer amplification. Using immunoSEQ multiplex PCR, the repertoire was profiled, and TCRdb retains in-frame clones only, with some absent. The V and J calls and clone size were taken over from that table, and D and trimming were inferred from the DNA. Seen here are 150,000 to 200,000 clones, approximately 86% observed once, and the top ten hold around 8.2%. Germline V gene sequence: CDR1 WSHSY, CDR2 SAAADI. V lost 7 bases to trimming and J lost 4 bases; unmatched junction nucleotides: 4. The CDR3 length is 14 residues.

The chain couples TRBV10-2 to TRBJ1-6; 7 positions agree with TRBD1. This TCR came from a man aged 55 to 69 with acute or convalescent COVID-19. What was sequenced was peripheral blood. CDR3 sequence: CASNPGQYNSPLHF. CDR3 nucleotide sequence: TGCGCCAGCAACCCGGGACAGTATAATTCACCCCTCCACTTT.